The next 28 T cell receptor beta chains were all read from a single sample in a study of blood T cell repertoires in COVID-19. Clones were read by immunoSEQ multiplex PCR, and TCRdb kept only the in-frame ones, dropping some. The sample lists roughly 66,000 clones, 82% seen once, with 6.6% in the top ten. The sequenced sample was peripheral blood. These receptors all stem from a man aged 55-75 years with acute or convalescent COVID-19.

In this sample, this clone turned up a few times. The CDR3 coding sequence is TGTGCCAGTAGTATACGGGCAGGGCTATGGAACGAGCAGTACTTC. This codes for CASSIRAGLWNEQYF. The genes are TRBV19 and TRBJ2-7; D perhaps matches TRBD1 (5 bases). The germline V gene encodes CDR1 LNHDA and CDR2 SQIVND (reference sequence). The CDR3 has 15 amino acids. Trimming cost V 2 bases and J 5 bases, with 16 bases left between them.

The chain links TRBV5-1 to TRBJ1-2; 9 bases fit TRBD1. Germline V CDR1 and CDR2: SGHRS, YFSETQ. V lost 1 base and J lost 3; bases outside the gene matches: 10. The length of the CDR3 is 17 residues. CDR3 in amino acids: CASSLNPTGGLYYGYTF. Written as DNA, the CDR3 is TGCGCCAGCAGCTTGAACCCGACAGGGGGGCTCTACTATGGCTACACCTTC.

This rearrangement joins TRBV30 to TRBJ2-1; the D gene is possibly TRBD2 (6 bases). The CDR3 runs 14 residues. V was cut by 4 bases and J by 4 bases, with 14 bases left in between. Germline V lookup: CDR1 GTSNPN, CDR2 SVGIG (reference sequence). CDR3 residues: CAWKENSGYNEQFF. Written as DNA, the CDR3 is TGTGCCTGGAAAGAAAATAGCGGTTACAATGAGCAGTTCTTC.

The chain recombines TRBV5-8 with TRBJ1-5; a possible D gene is TRBD1 (6 bases). CDR1 is SGHTS and CDR2 is YDEGEE in the germline V gene. The CDR3 spans 15 residues. Trimming took off 0 bases at V and 5 bases at J, with 12 bases between the two ends. The DNA for the CDR3 is TGTGCCAGCAGCTTGGTGGCAGGGGCCTATCAGCCCCAGCATTTT. This translates into CASSLVAGAYQPQHF.

This chain links TRBV27 with TRBJ1-3; D call uncertain. CDR3 length: 15 residues. The germline CDR1 and CDR2 sequences are MNHEY and SMNVEV (reference sequence). V was cut by 2 bases and J by 2 bases, with 10 bases left in between. The CDR3 region has the DNA TGTGCCAGCAGTTTAAACGGGGTAGCTGGAAACACCATATATTTT. Encoded protein: CASSLNGVAGNTIYF.

The chain links TRBV6-5 to TRBJ1-3; 7 bases fit TRBD1. This CDR3 has 13 amino acids. Germline V gene lookup returns CDR1 MNHEY and CDR2 SVGAGI. V shed 6 bases and J 3 bases; nucleotides not matched to a gene: 2. CDR3 sequence: CASSRGFGNTIYF. CDR3 DNA: TGTGCCAGCAGCAGGGGGTTTGGAAACACCATATATTTT.

The table lists this clone with a count of one. V and J are TRBV6-5 and TRBJ1-2, with D unresolved. The CDR3 is 14 amino acids. The ends were cut back, 0 bases at V and 4 bases at J, with 9 bases in the middle. Germline loops: CDR1 MNHEY, CDR2 SVGAGI. CDR3 amino acids: CASSYSWQSYGYTF. The CDR3 nucleotides read TGTGCCAGCAGTTACTCGTGGCAGTCCTATGGCTACACCTTC.

This chain joins TRBV10-1 and TRBJ1-5, with 7 bases aligning to TRBD1. V gave up 10 bases and J gave up 3 bases; unmatched junction bases: 12. Germline values: CDR1 WNHNN, CDR2 SYGVQD (reference sequence). The CDR3 has 15 residues. The CDR3 DNA follows: TGCGCCACTCCAAGAGACAGGGCCCTCAATCAGCCCCAGCATTTT. The encoded protein is CATPRDRALNQPQHF.

This clone has only a few counts. V usage is TRBV21-1 and J usage is TRBJ2-7; whether TRBD1, the table's D call, matches the DNA was not checked. TRBV21-1 is given as a pseudogene. This CDR3 spans 15 amino acids. The DNA of the CDR3 is TGTGCCAGCAGCGAACGACAGGGCTGGTTCTACGAGCAGTACTTC. Its translation: CASSERQGWFYEQYF.

The V call is TRBV9, the J call TRBJ1-2, with D possibly matching TRBD1 (6 bases). There are 14 residues in the CDR3. The V gene lost 0 bases and the J gene lost 6 bases, with 12 bases spanning the gap. CDR1 and CDR2 from the germline V gene are SGDLS and YYNGEE. Here the CDR3 DNA reads TGTGCCAGCAGCGTAGCTACAGGGCTTAATGGCTACACCTTC. Protein: CASSVATGLNGYTF.

The chain couples TRBV20-1 to TRBJ2-1; D gene ambiguous. V lost 3 bases, J lost 6 bases, and 6 bases lay in between. Germline CDR1 is DFQATT and CDR2 is SNEGSKA (reference sequence). The length of the CDR3 is 11 residues. The CDR3: CSASQANEQFF. The DNA for the CDR3 is TGCAGTGCTAGCCAGGCCAATGAGCAGTTCTTC.

This sequence joins TRBV10-2 and TRBJ2-1; 11 bases match TRBD1. Trimming removed 10 bases from V and 3 bases from J; junction bases left unmatched: 5. CDR3 length: 14 residues. Germline CDR1 reads WSHSY; CDR2 reads SAAADI. This CDR3 reads CATKGQGGYNEQFF. The CDR3 region has the DNA TGCGCCACCAAGGGACAGGGGGGCTACAATGAGCAGTTCTTC.

The CDR3, as DNA: TGCGCCAGCAGCTCCGGGCCCGGAACAGGGGGCAGGTCTGGGGCCAACGTCCTGACTTTC. Translating gives CASSSGPGTGGRSGANVLTF. This rearrangement joins TRBV5-1 to TRBJ2-6, with 9 bases lining up with TRBD1. The V segment lost 3 bases and the J segment 1 base; nucleotides outside the gene matches: 14. CDR1 is SGHRS and CDR2 is YFSETQ in the germline V gene. This CDR3 is 20 amino acids long.

This chain links TRBV6-5 with TRBJ2-5; TRBD2 might be the D (7 bases). The CDR3 is 15 amino acids. V gave up 7 bases and J gave up 9 bases, with 24 bases separating them. The germline V gene has CDR1 MNHEY and CDR2 SVGAGI. The CDR3 nucleotides read TGTGCCAGCATCCCGTTTGCGGGGGCGCGTTCTTCCCAGTACTTC. It encodes CASIPFAGARSSQYF.

This rearrangement joins TRBV19 to TRBJ1-2; no reliable D call. The V end lost 3 bases, the J end lost 6 bases, and 8 bases lay between the germline ends. There are 12 residues in the CDR3. Germline assignment: CDR1 LNHDA and CDR2 SQIVND (reference sequence). The CDR3 coding sequence is TGTGCCAGTAGTATGGACTTGAATGGCTACACCTTC. This translates into CASSMDLNGYTF.

CDR3 coding DNA: TGTGCCAGCAGCTTTCCAGGGAAGGGCACTGAAGCTTTCTTT. Translated: CASSFPGKGTEAFF. The chain links TRBV7-8 to TRBJ1-1; a weak D match, TRBD1 (5 bases). CDR3 length equals 14 residues. Germline assignment: CDR1 SGHVS and CDR2 FQNEAQ. Trimming took 3 bases from V and 4 from J, leaving 12 bases between them.

The chain employs TRBV7-2 and TRBJ2-5, with 7 bases matching TRBD1. This CDR3 has 16 residues. Germline CDR1 is SGHTA and CDR2 is FQGNSA. The junction had 9 bases not matched to a gene; V was cut back by 3 bases and J by 2 bases. The CDR3: CASSFFWGQQQETQYF. The CDR3 DNA is TGTGCCAGCAGCTTTTTTTGGGGACAGCAACAAGAGACCCAGTACTTC.

The gene calls are TRBV30 and TRBJ1-4; maybe TRBD1 (6 bases). There are 14 residues in the CDR3. Trimming removed 7 bases from V and 7 bases from J, with 19 bases in between. Per the germline V gene, CDR1 is GTSNPN and CDR2 is SVGIG (reference sequence). The CDR3: CASHDGGRAEKLFF. The CDR3 nucleotides are TGTGCCTCGCACGACGGGGGGCGCGCTGAAAAACTGTTTTTT.

The chain links TRBV12-5 to TRBJ2-5, with D uncertain. Trimming took 3 bases from V and 4 from J, leaving 9 bases between them. The germline V gene encodes CDR1 LGHNT and CDR2 FRNRAP. This CDR3 spans 13 amino acids. CDR3 coding DNA: TGTGCTAGTGGTTTATCCTACTCAGAGACCCAGTACTTC. Amino acids: CASGLSYSETQYF.

This clone came up a few times. CDR3 amino acids: CASRVDRDYGYTF. DNA of the CDR3: TGTGCCAGCAGAGTGGACAGGGACTATGGCTACACCTTC. This rearrangement joins TRBV6-5 to TRBJ1-2, with 8 bases matching TRBD1. The CDR3 extends over 13 amino acids. J gave up 3 bases and V 6 bases, and 3 bases lay outside the gene matches. The germline V gene has CDR1 MNHEY and CDR2 SVGAGI.

The rearrangement links TRBV15 to TRBJ1-1, with D perhaps matching TRBD1 (6 bases). Trimming removed 2 bases at V and 5 bases at J, with 9 bases between. The germline V gene has CDR1 LNHNV and CDR2 YYDKDF (reference sequence). The CDR3 contains 13 residues. CDR3 DNA: TGTGCCACCAGCAGAAACAGGGAGACTGAAGCTTTCTTT. As protein: CATSRNRETEAFF.

This clone was seen just once. The rearrangement links TRBV7-6 to TRBJ2-1; 10 bases line up with TRBD2. The CDR3 loop spans 17 amino acids. CDR1 and CDR2 from the germline V gene are SGHVS and FNYEAQ. V dropped 5 bases and J dropped 5; count of bases not matched to a gene: 12. Here the CDR3 DNA reads TGTGCCAGCAGCCCCGCCACCCCTAGCGGGAGACACAATGAGCAGTTCTTC. Protein: CASSPATPSGRHNEQFF.

This clone was found once. The chain combines TRBV3-1 (or the pseudogene TRBV3-2) with TRBJ2-2; no reliable D call. There are 13 residues in the CDR3. Germline values: CDR1 LGHDT, CDR2 YNNKEL (reference sequence). Trimming pared 1 base from V and 4 bases from J, leaving 4 bases between. CDR3 in DNA: TGTGCCAGCAGCCAAGGGAGCACCGGGGAGCTGTTTTTT. This encodes CASSQGSTGELFF.

The chain joins TRBV10-3 to TRBJ2-1, with D perhaps matching TRBD1 (5 bases). V lost 3 bases to trimming and J lost 5 bases, with 8 bases between them. The germline V gene has CDR1 ENHRY and CDR2 SYGVKD. This CDR3 has 13 residues. The CDR3 spells CAISEDSNNEQFF. DNA for the CDR3: TGTGCCATCAGTGAAGACAGTAACAATGAGCAGTTCTTC.

This chain connects TRBV7-9 to TRBJ2-5; 7 bases are a match to TRBD1. Germline V gene sequence: CDR1 SEHNR, CDR2 FQNEAQ (reference sequence). V shed 4 bases, J shed 7 bases, and the junction held 12 bases outside the gene matches. The CDR3 totals 15 residues. The CDR3 bases are TGTGCCAGCAGCTACGAGGGGGCGCGTTTAGTGACCCAGTACTTC. This codes for CASSYEGARLVTQYF.

V gene TRBV30 combines with J gene TRBJ2-2; D gene ambiguous. CDR1 GTSNPN and CDR2 SVGIG come from the germline V gene (reference sequence). V was clipped by 5 bases and J by 3 bases, with 7 bases between them. CDR3 length: 12 amino acids. In DNA form, the CDR3 reads TGTGCCTGGGCCCCCTACACCGGGGAGCTGTTTTTT. Translation gives CAWAPYTGELFF.

This chain joins TRBV11-1 and TRBJ2-3; 7 positions agree with TRBD2. The CDR3 runs to 13 residues. Germline CDR1 is SGHAT and CDR2 is FQDESV (reference sequence). Germline trimming cut 7 bases from V and 6 bases from J; bases unmatched to any gene: 7. The CDR3 DNA is TGTGCCAGCATGGGGAGGGAGGTGGATACGCAGTATTTT. This gives the protein CASMGREVDTQYF.

The chain joins TRBV4-3 to TRBJ2-7; 7 positions match TRBD2. Germline CDR1 is LGHNA and CDR2 is YSLEER. V shed 1 base and J 2 bases; nucleotides not matched to a gene: 5. The CDR3 length is 15 residues. CDR3 sequence reads: CASSQGEGSAYEQYF. CDR3 coding DNA: TGCGCCAGCAGCCAAGGGGAGGGTTCCGCCTACGAGCAGTACTTC.